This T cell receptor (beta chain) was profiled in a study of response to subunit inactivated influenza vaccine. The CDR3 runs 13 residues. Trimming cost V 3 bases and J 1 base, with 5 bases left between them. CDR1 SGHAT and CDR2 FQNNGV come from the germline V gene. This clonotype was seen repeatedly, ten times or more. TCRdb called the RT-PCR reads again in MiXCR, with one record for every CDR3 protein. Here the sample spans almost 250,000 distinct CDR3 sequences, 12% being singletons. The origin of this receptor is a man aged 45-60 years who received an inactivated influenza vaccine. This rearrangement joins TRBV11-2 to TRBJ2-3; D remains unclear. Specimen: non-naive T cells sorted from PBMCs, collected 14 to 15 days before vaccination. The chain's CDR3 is CASSFFGTDTQYF. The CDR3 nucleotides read TGTGCCAGCAGCTTCTTCGGCACAGATACGCAGTATTTT. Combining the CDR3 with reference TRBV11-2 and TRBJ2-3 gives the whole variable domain EAGVAQSPRYKIIEKRQSVAFWCNPISGHATLYWYQQILGQGPKLLIQFQNNGVVDDSQLPKDRFSAERLKGVDSTLKIQPAKLEDSAVYLCASSFFGTDTQYFGPGTRLTVL.